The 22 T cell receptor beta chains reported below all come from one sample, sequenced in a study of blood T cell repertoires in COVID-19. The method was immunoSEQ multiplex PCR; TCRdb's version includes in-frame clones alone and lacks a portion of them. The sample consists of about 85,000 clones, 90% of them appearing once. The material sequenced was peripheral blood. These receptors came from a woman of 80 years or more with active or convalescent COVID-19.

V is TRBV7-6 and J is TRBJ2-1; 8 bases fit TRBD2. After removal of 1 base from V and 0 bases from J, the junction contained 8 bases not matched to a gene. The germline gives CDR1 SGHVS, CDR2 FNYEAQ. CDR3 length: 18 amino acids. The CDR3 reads CASSLGTSPISSYNEQFF. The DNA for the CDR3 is TGTGCCAGCAGCTTAGGGACTAGCCCTATTAGCTCCTACAATGAGCAGTTCTTC.

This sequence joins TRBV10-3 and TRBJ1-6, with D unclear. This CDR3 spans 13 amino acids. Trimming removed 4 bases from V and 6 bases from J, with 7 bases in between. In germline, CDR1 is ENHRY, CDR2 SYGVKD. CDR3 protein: CAISAQANSPLHF. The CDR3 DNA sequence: TGTGCCATCAGTGCCCAGGCTAATTCACCCCTCCACTTT.

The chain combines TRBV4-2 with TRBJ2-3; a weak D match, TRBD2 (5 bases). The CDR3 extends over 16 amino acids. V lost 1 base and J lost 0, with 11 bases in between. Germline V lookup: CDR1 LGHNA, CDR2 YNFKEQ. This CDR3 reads CASSQGSGPSTDTQYF. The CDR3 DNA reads TGTGCCAGCAGCCAAGGCAGCGGCCCTAGCACAGATACGCAGTATTTT.

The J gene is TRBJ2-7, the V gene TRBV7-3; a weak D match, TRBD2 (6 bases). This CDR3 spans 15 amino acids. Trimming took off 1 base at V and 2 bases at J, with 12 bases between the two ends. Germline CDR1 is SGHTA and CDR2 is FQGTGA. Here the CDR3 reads CASSLNPGDAYEQYF. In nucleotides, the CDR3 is TGTGCCAGCAGCTTAAACCCGGGGGATGCCTACGAGCAGTACTTC.

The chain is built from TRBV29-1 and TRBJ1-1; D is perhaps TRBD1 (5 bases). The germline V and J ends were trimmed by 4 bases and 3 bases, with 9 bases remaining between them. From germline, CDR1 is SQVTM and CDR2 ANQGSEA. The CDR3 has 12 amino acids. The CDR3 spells CSVAWGDTEAFF. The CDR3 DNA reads TGCAGCGTTGCATGGGGCGACACTGAAGCTTTCTTT.

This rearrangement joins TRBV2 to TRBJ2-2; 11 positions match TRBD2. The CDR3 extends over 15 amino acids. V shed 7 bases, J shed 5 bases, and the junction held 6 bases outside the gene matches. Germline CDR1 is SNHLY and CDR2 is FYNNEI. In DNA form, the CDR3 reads TGTGCCAGCACCCCACTAGCGGGAGAAACCGGGGAGCTGTTTTTT. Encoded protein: CASTPLAGETGELFF.

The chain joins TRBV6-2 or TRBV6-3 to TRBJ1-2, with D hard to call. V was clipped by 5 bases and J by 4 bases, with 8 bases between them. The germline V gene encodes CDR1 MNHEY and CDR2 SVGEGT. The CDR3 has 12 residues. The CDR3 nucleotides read TGTGCCAGCAGTCTACAGACCTATGGCTACACCTTC. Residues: CASSLQTYGYTF.

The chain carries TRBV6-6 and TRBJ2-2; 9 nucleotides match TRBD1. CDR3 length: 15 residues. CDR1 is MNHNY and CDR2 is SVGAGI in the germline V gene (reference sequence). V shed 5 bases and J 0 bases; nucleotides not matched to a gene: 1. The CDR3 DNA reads TGTGCCAGCAGTCGACAGGGGGCGAACACCGGGGAGCTGTTTTTT. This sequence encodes CASSRQGANTGELFF.

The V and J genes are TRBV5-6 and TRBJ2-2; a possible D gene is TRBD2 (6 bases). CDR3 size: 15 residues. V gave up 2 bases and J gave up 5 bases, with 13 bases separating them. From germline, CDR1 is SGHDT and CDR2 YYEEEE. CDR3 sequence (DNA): TGTGCCAGCAGCTTTTTCCAACGGGGGACCGGGGAGCTGTTTTTT. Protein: CASSFFQRGTGELFF.

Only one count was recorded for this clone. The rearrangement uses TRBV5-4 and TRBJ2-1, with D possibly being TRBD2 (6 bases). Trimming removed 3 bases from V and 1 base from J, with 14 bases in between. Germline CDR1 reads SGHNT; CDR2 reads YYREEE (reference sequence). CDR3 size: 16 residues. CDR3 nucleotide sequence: TGTGCCAGCAGCTCCCATGGGACTCGTTCCTACAATGAGCAGTTCTTC. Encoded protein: CASSSHGTRSYNEQFF.

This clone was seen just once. The DNA for the CDR3 is TGTGCCAGCAGTTCACAGGGAAAGCAGTACTTC. Its translation is CASSSQGKQYF. This chain connects TRBV28 to TRBJ2-7; TRBD1 might be the D (6 bases). The length of the CDR3 is 11 residues. Germline-derived CDR1 and CDR2 are MDHEN and SYDVKM. The V gene lost 4 bases and the J gene lost 8 bases, with 9 bases spanning the gap. The full variable domain, in which reference TRBV28 and TRBJ2-7 provide the parts outside the CDR3, is DVKVTQSSRYLVKRTGEKVFLECVQDMDHENMFWYRQDPGLGLRLIYFSYDVKMKEKGDIPEGYSVSREKKERFSLILESASTNQTSMYLCASSSQGKQYFGPGTRLTVT.

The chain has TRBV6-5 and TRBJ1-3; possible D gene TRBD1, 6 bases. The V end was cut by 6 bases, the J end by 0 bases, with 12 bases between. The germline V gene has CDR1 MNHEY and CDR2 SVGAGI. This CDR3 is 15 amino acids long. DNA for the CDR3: TGTGCCAGCAGACTCGGACAGTTCTCTGGAAACACCATATATTTT. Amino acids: CASRLGQFSGNTIYF.

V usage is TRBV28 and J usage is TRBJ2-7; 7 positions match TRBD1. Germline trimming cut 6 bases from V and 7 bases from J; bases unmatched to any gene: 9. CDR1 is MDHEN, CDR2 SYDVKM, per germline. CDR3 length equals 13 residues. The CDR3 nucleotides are TGTGCCAGCAGGCAAGACAGGGTGAGAGAGCAGTACTTC. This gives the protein CASRQDRVREQYF.

In nucleotides, the CDR3 is TGTGCCAGTAGTGCGGGACAGGGTGTGAGTCAGCCCCAGCATTTT. Amino acid sequence: CASSAGQGVSQPQHF. The rearrangement uses TRBV19 and TRBJ1-5; 9 nucleotides agree with TRBD1. Unmatched junction bases numbered 8, after V lost 5 bases and J lost 6 bases. The CDR3 length is 15 residues. Germline V gene data show CDR1 as LNHDA and CDR2 as SQIVND (reference sequence). Full variable domain (rest looked up from reference TRBV19 and TRBJ1-5): DGGITQSPKYLFRKEGQNVTLSCEQNLNHDAMYWYRQDPGQGLRLIYYSQIVNDFQKGDIAEGYSVSREKKESFPLTVTSAQKNPTAFYLCASSAGQGVSQPQHFGDGTRLSIL.

This CDR3 is CASSPRQGPNTEAFF. The CDR3 DNA is TGTGCCAGCAGCCCTAGACAGGGTCCGAACACTGAAGCTTTCTTT. The chain uses TRBV7-2 and TRBJ1-1; 7 bases fit TRBD1. The J segment lost 1 base and the V segment lost 5 bases, leaving 7 bases of the junction unmatched. CDR1 SGHTA and CDR2 FQGNSA come from the germline V gene. CDR3 size: 15 residues.

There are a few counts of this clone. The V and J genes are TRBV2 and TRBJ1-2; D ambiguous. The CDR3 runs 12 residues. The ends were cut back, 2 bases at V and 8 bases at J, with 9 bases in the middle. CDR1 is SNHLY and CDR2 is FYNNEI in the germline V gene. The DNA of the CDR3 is TGTGCCAGCAGTGAAACGCAGATCGGCTACACCTTC. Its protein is CASSETQIGYTF.

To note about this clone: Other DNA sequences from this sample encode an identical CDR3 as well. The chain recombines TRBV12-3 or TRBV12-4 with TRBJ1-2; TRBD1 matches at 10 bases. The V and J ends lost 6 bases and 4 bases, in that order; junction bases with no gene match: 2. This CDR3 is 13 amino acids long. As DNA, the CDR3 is TGTGCCAGCAGCCGACAGGGGGCCTATGGCTACACCTTC. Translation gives CASSRQGAYGYTF.

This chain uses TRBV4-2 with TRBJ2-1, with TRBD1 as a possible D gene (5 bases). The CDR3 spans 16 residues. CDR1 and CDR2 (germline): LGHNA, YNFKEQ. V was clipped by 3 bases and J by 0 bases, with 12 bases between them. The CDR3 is CASSQGQYSSYNEQFF. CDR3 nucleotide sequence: TGTGCCAGCAGCCAGGGGCAGTACAGCTCCTACAATGAGCAGTTCTTC.

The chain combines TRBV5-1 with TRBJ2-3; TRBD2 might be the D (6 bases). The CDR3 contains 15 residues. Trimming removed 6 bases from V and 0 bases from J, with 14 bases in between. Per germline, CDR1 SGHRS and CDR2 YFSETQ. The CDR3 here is CASTLSGASTDTQYF. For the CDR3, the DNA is TGCGCCAGCACCCTTAGCGGTGCTAGCACAGATACGCAGTATTTT.

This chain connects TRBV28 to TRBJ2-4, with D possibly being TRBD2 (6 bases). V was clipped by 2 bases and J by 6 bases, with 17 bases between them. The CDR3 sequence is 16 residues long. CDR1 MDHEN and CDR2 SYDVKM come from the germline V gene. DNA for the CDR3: TGTGCCAGCAGTTTAACTGCAGGGAGCGGGTCAAACATTCAGTACTTC. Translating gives CASSLTAGSGSNIQYF.

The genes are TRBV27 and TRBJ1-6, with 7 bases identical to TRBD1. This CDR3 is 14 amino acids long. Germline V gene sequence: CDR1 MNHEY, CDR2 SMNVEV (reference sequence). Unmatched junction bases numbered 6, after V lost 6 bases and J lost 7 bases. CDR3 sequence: CASRYGTANSPLHF. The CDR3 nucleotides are TGTGCCAGCAGATACGGGACAGCGAATTCACCCCTCCACTTT.

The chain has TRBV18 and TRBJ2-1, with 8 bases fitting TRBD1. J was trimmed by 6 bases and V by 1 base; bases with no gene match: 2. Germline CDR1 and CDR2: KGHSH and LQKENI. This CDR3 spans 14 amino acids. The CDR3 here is CASSPRTGSNEQFF. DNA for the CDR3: TGTGCCAGCTCACCACGGACAGGGTCCAATGAGCAGTTCTTC.